This T cell receptor (beta chain) stems from a study of cytomegalovirus exposure and HLA in healthy donors. Study results and caveats: The finding came from a later analysis; first-cohort TCR clusters tended to co-occur in the 110 or so validation repertoires. As was reported, the classifier diagnosed cytomegalovirus status with high specificity and sensitivity. Cytomegalovirus association was assigned to about 150 TCR beta chains.

To note about this clone: As yet, its antigen is unknown.

Clones were read by immunoSEQ multiplex PCR, and TCRdb kept only the in-frame ones, dropping some. The sample has about 56,000 clones; 93% are singletons. The germline V and J ends were trimmed by 4 bases and 0 bases, with 11 bases remaining between them. The germline gives CDR1 SGHRS, CDR2 YFSETQ. CDR3 length: 15 residues. This rearrangement joins TRBV5-1 to TRBJ1-3, with a tentative D call TRBD1 (6 bases). Sequenced material: PBMCs. This clonotype was sampled from a woman between 18 and 29 years old in good health and CMV-seropositive. The CDR3 spells CASSTTGVSGNTIYF. CDR3 in DNA: TGCGCCAGCAGCACGACAGGAGTCTCTGGAAACACCATATATTTT. Looking up the rest from reference TRBV5-1 and TRBJ1-3 gives the full variable domain: KAGVTQTPRYLIKTRGQQVTLSCSPISGHRSVSWYQQTPGQGLQFLFEYFSETQRNKGNFPGRFSGRQFSNSRSEMNVSTLELGDSALYLCASSTTGVSGNTIYFGEGSWLTVV.